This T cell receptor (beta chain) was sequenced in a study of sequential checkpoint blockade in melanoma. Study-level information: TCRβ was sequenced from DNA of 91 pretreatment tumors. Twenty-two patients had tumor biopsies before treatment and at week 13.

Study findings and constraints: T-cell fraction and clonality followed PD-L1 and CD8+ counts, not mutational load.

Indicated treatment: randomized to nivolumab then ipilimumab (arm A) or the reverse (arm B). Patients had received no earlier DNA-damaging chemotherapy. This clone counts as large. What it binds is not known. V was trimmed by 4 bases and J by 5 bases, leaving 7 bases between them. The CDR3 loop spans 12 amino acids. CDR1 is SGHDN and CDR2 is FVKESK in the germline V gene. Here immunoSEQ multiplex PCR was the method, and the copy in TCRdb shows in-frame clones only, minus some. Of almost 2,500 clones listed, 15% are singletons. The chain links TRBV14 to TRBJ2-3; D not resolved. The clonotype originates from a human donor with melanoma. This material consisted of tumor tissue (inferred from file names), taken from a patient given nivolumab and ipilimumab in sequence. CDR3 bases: TGTGCCAGCAGCCCAAACAGAGATACGCAGTATTTT. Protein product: CASSPNRDTQYF.